This TCR beta chain emerged from a study of T cells in Graves' hyperthyroidism and ophthalmopathy. Study-wide context: The authors collected peripheral blood at initial diagnosis, before any treatment. Study-wide points: Within blood appeared most thyroid clonotypes that had expanded above 0.001.

Notes on this clonotype: Its target is not known.

The blood was taken when hyperthyroidism was first diagnosed, before any ophthalmopathy symptoms showed up. CDR1 and CDR2 from the germline V gene are MDHEN and SYDVKM. V lost 6 bases and J lost 4, with 17 bases in between. The CDR3 runs 15 residues. TCR beta CDR3 regions were amplified from RNA transcripts. The TCR CDR3 was amplified in a first-round RT-PCR using the HTBI primer set. One entry per CDR3 protein, called by TCRdb with MiXCR from the multiplex PCR reads. Seen here are about 400,000 distinct CDR3 sequences, around a sixth observed once, and the top ten hold about 30%. V gene TRBV28 combines with J gene TRBJ2-3; D unresolved. The receptor comes from a woman aged 18-29 years with Graves' hyperthyroidism that later progressed to Graves' ophthalmopathy. The sequenced sample consisted of blood. The CDR3 DNA follows: TGTGCCAGCAGGTATTTCAGGATGAGGTCAGATACGCAGTATTTT. Encoded protein: CASRYFRMRSDTQYF.